Below are 21 T cell receptor beta chains sequenced from a single sample in a study of blood T cell repertoires in COVID-19. TCRdb's copy holds only in-frame clones and misses some; the assay was immunoSEQ multiplex PCR. The top ten hold about 20% of the sample, which has around 69,000 clones, more than 80% seen once. Material for sequencing was peripheral blood. The receptor source for this set is a woman aged 65 to 85 with acute or convalescent COVID-19.

The V and J genes are TRBV15 and TRBJ1-6; perhaps TRBD1 as D (5 bases). Germline-derived CDR1 and CDR2 are LNHNV and YYDKDF (reference sequence). This CDR3 has 13 residues. Trimming removed 3 bases at V and 9 bases at J, with 9 bases between. The CDR3 DNA follows: TGTGCCACCAGCAGGGGGCGAGGTTCACCCCTCCACTTT. Translated: CATSRGRGSPLHF.

The chain carries TRBV30 and TRBJ2-1; maybe TRBD1 (7 bases). The CDR3 contains 17 residues. Germline V CDR1 and CDR2: GTSNPN, SVGIG (reference sequence). The V end was cut by 2 bases, the J end by 3 bases, with 20 bases between. CDR3 loop: CAWSPLAPGGFYNEQFF. CDR3 nucleotide sequence: TGTGCCTGGAGTCCACTAGCCCCAGGGGGTTTCTACAATGAGCAGTTCTTC.

The genes are TRBV6-6 and TRBJ1-3; D is unclear. Per germline, CDR1 MNHNY and CDR2 SVGAGI (reference sequence). V lost 8 bases, J lost 3 bases, and 11 bases lay in between. The CDR3 spans 13 residues. Here the CDR3 reads CASASFDGNTIYF. In DNA form, the CDR3 reads TGTGCCAGCGCCAGTTTTGATGGAAACACCATATATTTT.

This chain connects TRBV19 to TRBJ2-7, with D perhaps TRBD2 (6 bases). The CDR3 consists of 16 residues. Germline V CDR1 and CDR2: LNHDA, SQIVND (reference sequence). V lost 5 bases, J lost 0 bases, and 17 bases lay in between. CDR3 residues: CASSPGLLPSSYEQYF. CDR3 nucleotide sequence: TGTGCCAGTAGTCCGGGACTCCTCCCGAGCTCCTACGAGCAGTACTTC.

V is TRBV6-5 and J is TRBJ1-1; 7 bases line up with TRBD1. Per germline, CDR1 MNHEY and CDR2 SVGAGI. V lost 6 bases and J lost 5; bases outside the gene matches: 9. CDR3 length: 14 amino acids. In DNA form, the CDR3 reads TGTGCCAGCAGAAGGGACAGCGGGTGGACTGAAGCTTTCTTT. Amino acid sequence: CASRRDSGWTEAFF.

The chain links TRBV18 to TRBJ1-5; 9 bases line up with TRBD1. J was trimmed by 6 bases and V by 0 bases; bases with no gene match: 6. Germline lookup yields CDR1 KGHSH and CDR2 LQKENI. The CDR3 spans 16 residues. The CDR3 region is CASSPPWTGEGQPQHF. CDR3 sequence (DNA): TGTGCCAGCTCACCACCCTGGACAGGGGAGGGTCAGCCCCAGCATTTT.

V is TRBV4-1 and J is TRBJ1-5; D unclear. Trimming stripped 0 bases from V and 0 bases from J, with 15 bases between. This CDR3 comprises 18 residues. Germline CDR1 MGHRA, CDR2 YSYEKL. The CDR3 is CASSQDSSAGTSNQPQHF. CDR3 nucleotide sequence: TGCGCCAGCAGCCAAGACAGTTCGGCAGGCACTAGCAATCAGCCCCAGCATTTT.

The chain combines TRBV28 with TRBJ2-1; D is possibly TRBD2 (6 bases). Germline-derived CDR1 and CDR2 are MDHEN and SYDVKM. CDR3 length: 14 residues. Trimming cost V 6 bases and J 3 bases, with 12 bases left between them. The CDR3 spells CASRLTSYYNEQFF. CDR3 nucleotide sequence: TGTGCCAGCAGGCTTACTAGCTACTACAATGAGCAGTTCTTC.

The J gene is TRBJ1-1, the V gene TRBV11-2, with D unclear. There are 15 residues in the CDR3. V lost 3 bases and J lost 0, with 11 bases in between. The germline V gene has CDR1 SGHAT and CDR2 FQNNGV. The CDR3 sequence: CASSLYTNVNTEAFF. In nucleotides, the CDR3 is TGTGCCAGCAGCTTGTATACTAACGTGAACACTGAAGCTTTCTTT.

The J gene is TRBJ1-2, the V gene TRBV10-3; D is unclear. The CDR3 runs 15 residues. Trimming stripped 0 bases from V and 8 bases from J, with 16 bases between. Germline-derived CDR1 and CDR2 are ENHRY and SYGVKD. Here the CDR3 reads CAISESGIPGGGYTF. The CDR3 DNA follows: TGTGCCATCAGTGAGTCGGGGATCCCGGGAGGAGGCTACACCTTC.

V is TRBV14 and J is TRBJ2-3; D is unresolved. V lost 1 base and J lost 6, with 8 bases in between. Germline assignment: CDR1 SGHDN and CDR2 FVKESK. The length of the CDR3 is 13 residues. The CDR3 loop is CASSQVRLDTQYF. The CDR3, as DNA: TGTGCCAGCAGCCAAGTGAGACTGGATACGCAGTATTTT. Complete variable domain (other parts from reference TRBV14 and TRBJ2-3): EAGVTQFPSHSVIEKGQTVTLRCDPISGHDNLYWYRRVMGKEIKFLLHFVKESKQDESGMPNNRFLAERTGGTYSTLKVQPAELEDSGVYFCASSQVRLDTQYFGPGTRLTVL.

This sequence joins TRBV28 and TRBJ1-2; a weak D match, TRBD1 (6 bases). CDR1 is MDHEN, CDR2 SYDVKM, per germline. Trimming left V 4 bases short and J 5 bases short, with 11 bases between. The CDR3 runs 13 residues. The DNA of the CDR3 is TGTGCCAGCAGTTCCCGGACAGAGTATGGCTACACCTTC. Protein: CASSSRTEYGYTF.

This clone was seen more than once but under ten times. V is TRBV5-1 and J is TRBJ1-2; D is undetermined. Germline loops: CDR1 SGHRS, CDR2 YFSETQ. Trimming took 3 bases from V and 0 from J, leaving 9 bases between them. This CDR3 has 14 residues. CDR3 sequence: CASSSALANYGYTF. In DNA form, the CDR3 reads TGCGCCAGCAGCTCGGCCCTAGCTAACTATGGCTACACCTTC.

This rearrangement joins TRBV5-1 to TRBJ1-1, with 7 bases matching TRBD1. The CDR3 sequence is 14 residues long. The V gene end was trimmed by 2 bases and the J gene end by 2 bases; junction bases not matched to a gene: 3. Germline V gene data show CDR1 as SGHRS and CDR2 as YFSETQ. The chain's CDR3 is CASSFRQGNTEAFF. In DNA form, the CDR3 reads TGCGCCAGCAGCTTTCGACAGGGAAACACTGAAGCTTTCTTT.

This clone was detected only a few times. The chain uses TRBV28 and TRBJ2-5, with D tentatively TRBD2 (6 bases). This CDR3 contains 14 residues. The germline V gene encodes CDR1 MDHEN and CDR2 SYDVKM. Trimming removed 7 bases from V and 4 bases from J, with 16 bases in between. CDR3 nucleotide sequence: TGTGCCAGCACGCTAACGGGAGTCGGAGAGACCCAGTACTTC. Residues: CASTLTGVGETQYF. Drawing the rest from reference TRBV28 and TRBJ2-5, the complete variable domain is DVKVTQSSRYLVKRTGEKVFLECVQDMDHENMFWYRQDPGLGLRLIYFSYDVKMKEKGDIPEGYSVSREKKERFSLILESASTNQTSMYLCASTLTGVGETQYFGPGTRLLVL.

As to this clone: Additional DNA sequences in this sample encode the identical CDR3. The CDR3 DNA follows: TGTGCCAGCAGTTTCGGTGAGAACACTGAAGCTTTCTTT. Protein product: CASSFGENTEAFF. The genes are TRBV27 and TRBJ1-1, with D unclear. Germline values: CDR1 MNHEY, CDR2 SMNVEV (reference sequence). The CDR3 has 13 residues. V lost 3 bases and J lost 1, with 6 bases in between.

The chain couples TRBV7-9 to TRBJ2-2; 7 bases are a match to TRBD1. Germline values: CDR1 SEHNR, CDR2 FQNEAQ (reference sequence). The V gene end was trimmed by 4 bases and the J gene end by 5 bases; junction bases not matched to a gene: 7. The CDR3 runs 15 residues. The CDR3 coding sequence is TGTGCCAGCAGCTCACGACAGGGCGGTACCGGGGAGCTGTTTTTT. Its protein is CASSSRQGGTGELFF.

The chain couples TRBV7-2 to TRBJ2-1, with TRBD2 matching 13 bases. CDR1 and CDR2 (germline): SGHTA, FQGNSA. The CDR3 covers 16 residues. The V segment lost 5 bases and the J segment 9 bases; nucleotides outside the gene matches: 10. In DNA form, the CDR3 reads TGTGCCAGCAGCCGGGACGGACTAGCGGGAGTTACTGAGCAGTTCTTC. Translation gives CASSRDGLAGVTEQFF.

V gene TRBV9 combines with J gene TRBJ1-2; the match to TRBD1 covers 10 bases. CDR1 is SGDLS and CDR2 is YYNGEE in the germline V gene. This CDR3 has 15 amino acids. V lost 3 bases to trimming and J lost 4 bases; unmatched junction nucleotides: 6. CDR3 loop: CASSADRGRFYGYTF. The CDR3 DNA reads as TGTGCCAGCAGCGCAGACAGGGGGCGATTCTATGGCTACACCTTC.

The chain uses TRBV7-8 and TRBJ1-2; perhaps TRBD1 as D (6 bases). The CDR3 contains 13 residues. Germline CDR1 is SGHVS and CDR2 is FQNEAQ. Trimming stripped 5 bases from V and 4 bases from J, with 11 bases between. The CDR3 nucleotides read TGTGCCAGCAGCCCCCAGGGGCCCTATGGCTACACCTTC. Protein: CASSPQGPYGYTF.

The V call is TRBV4-1, the J call TRBJ2-7; no firm D call. The CDR3 spans 14 residues. V lost 0 bases, J lost 3 bases, and 9 bases lay in between. Germline assignment: CDR1 MGHRA and CDR2 YSYEKL. The CDR3 bases are TGCGCCAGCAGCCAAGACGACACCTTCTACGAGCAGTACTTC. This sequence encodes CASSQDDTFYEQYF.